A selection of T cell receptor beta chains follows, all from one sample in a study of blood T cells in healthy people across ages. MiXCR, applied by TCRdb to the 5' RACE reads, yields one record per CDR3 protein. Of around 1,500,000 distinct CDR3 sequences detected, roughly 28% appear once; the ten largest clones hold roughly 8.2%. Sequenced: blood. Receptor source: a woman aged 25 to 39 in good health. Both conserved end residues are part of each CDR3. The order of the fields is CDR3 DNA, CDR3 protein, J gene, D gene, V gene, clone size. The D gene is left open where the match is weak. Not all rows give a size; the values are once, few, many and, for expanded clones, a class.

CDR3nt: TGTGCCACCCGGCAGGGACGGACAGATACGCAGTATTTT
CDR3aa: CATRQGRTDTQYF
j_gene: TRBJ2-3
d_gene: -
v_gene: TRBV7-9
abundance: -

CDR3nt: TGCGCCAGCAGCCAACTGACAGGGTCCGGGGCCAACGTCCTGACTTTC
CDR3aa: CASSQLTGSGANVLTF
j_gene: TRBJ2-6
d_gene: TRBD1
v_gene: TRBV4-1
abundance: -

CDR3nt: TGCGCCAGCAGTGATGGGACAGGGAGTGCAGACATTCAGTACTTC
CDR3aa: CASSDGTGSADIQYF
j_gene: TRBJ2-4
d_gene: TRBD1
v_gene: TRBV10-2
abundance: few

CDR3nt: TGTGCCAGCAGCCCCCTGCCTTTACCCCGGCAAGAGACCCAGTACTTC
CDR3aa: CASSPLPLPRQETQYF
j_gene: TRBJ2-5
d_gene: -
v_gene: TRBV7-8
abundance: -

CDR3nt: TGCGCCAGCAGCCAAGGCAGGGGGCTAGGGACTGAAGCTTTCTTT
CDR3aa: CASSQGRGLGTEAFF
j_gene: TRBJ1-1
d_gene: TRBD1
v_gene: TRBV4-1
abundance: -

CDR3nt: TGTGCCAGCAGCCAATTAATCTCCTACAATGAGCAGTTCTTC
CDR3aa: CASSQLISYNEQFF
j_gene: TRBJ2-1
d_gene: -
v_gene: TRBV14
abundance: -

CDR3nt: TGTGCCAGCAGCGCCCGGGACAGGGGAGGGACTGAAGCTTTCTTT
CDR3aa: CASSARDRGGTEAFF
j_gene: TRBJ1-1
d_gene: TRBD1
v_gene: TRBV14
abundance: -

CDR3nt: TGTGCCAGCAGCCAACTTAGGGGACAGCCCCAGCATTTT
CDR3aa: CASSQLRGQPQHF
j_gene: TRBJ1-5
d_gene: -
v_gene: TRBV3-1
abundance: few

CDR3nt: TGCGCCAGCAGCGGCACAGGGTTTAACTATGGCTACACCTTC
CDR3aa: CASSGTGFNYGYTF
j_gene: TRBJ1-2
d_gene: -
v_gene: TRBV5-1
abundance: few

CDR3nt: TGCAGTGCTCCCCTCGGAGGGGGCTTTACCGAAGCTTTCTTT
CDR3aa: CSAPLGGGFTEAFF
j_gene: TRBJ1-1
d_gene: TRBD1
v_gene: TRBV20-1
abundance: -

CDR3nt: TGTGCCATCAGGGGGATTGCGGGAGAAAAACTGTTTTTT
CDR3aa: CAIRGIAGEKLFF
j_gene: TRBJ1-4
d_gene: -
v_gene: TRBV10-3
abundance: -

CDR3nt: TGTGCCAGCAGTCACACGGGGACAGGGATCGCCGGGGAGCTGTTTTTT
CDR3aa: CASSHTGTGIAGELFF
j_gene: TRBJ2-2
d_gene: TRBD1
v_gene: TRBV28
abundance: -

CDR3nt: TGTGCCAGCAGCCGACTAGCGGGGGAGGGCGATGAGCAGTTCTTC
CDR3aa: CASSRLAGEGDEQFF
j_gene: TRBJ2-1
d_gene: TRBD2
v_gene: TRBV7-6
abundance: few

CDR3nt: TGTGCCAGCAGCTCACCGGCCTCAGGGTTCAGGGTAGGAGTGACTGAGCAGTTCTTC
CDR3aa: CASSSPASGFRVGVTEQFF
j_gene: TRBJ2-1
d_gene: -
v_gene: TRBV7-9
abundance: few